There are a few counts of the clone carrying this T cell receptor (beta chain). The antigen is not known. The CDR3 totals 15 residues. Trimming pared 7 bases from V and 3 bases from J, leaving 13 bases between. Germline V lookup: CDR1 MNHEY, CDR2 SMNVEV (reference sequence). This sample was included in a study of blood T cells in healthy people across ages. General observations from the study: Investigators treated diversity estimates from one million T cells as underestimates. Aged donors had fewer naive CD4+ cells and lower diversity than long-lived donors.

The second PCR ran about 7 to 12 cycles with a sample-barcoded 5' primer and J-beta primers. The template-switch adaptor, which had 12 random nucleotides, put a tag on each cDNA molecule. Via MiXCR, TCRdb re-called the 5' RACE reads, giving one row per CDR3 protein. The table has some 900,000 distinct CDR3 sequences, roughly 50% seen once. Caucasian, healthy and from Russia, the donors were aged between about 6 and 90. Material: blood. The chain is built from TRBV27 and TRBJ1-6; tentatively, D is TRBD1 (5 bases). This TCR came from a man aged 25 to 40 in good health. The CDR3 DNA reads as TGTGCCAGCACCCAAACGGGGGGCTATAATTCACCCCTCCACTTT. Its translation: CASTQTGGYNSPLHF.